The T cell receptor (beta chain) described here comes from a study of CD8 T cells in ankylosing spondylitis. Study outcomes and limitations: Existing reports had already noted some motif variants in reactive arthritis synovial fluid and blood.

Germline V lookup: CDR1 DFQATT, CDR2 SNEGSKA (reference sequence). The CDR3 is 15 amino acids. J was trimmed by 4 bases and V by 4 bases; bases with no gene match: 6. This clonotype was detected ten times or more. The antigen is not known. TCRdb used MiXCR to reprocess the 5' RACE reads, holding one entry per CDR3 protein. The data hold 230,000 or so distinct CDR3 sequences, with 24% observed a single time. Sequenced: blood, either unsorted or a sorted T cell fraction (not recorded which). The V and J genes are TRBV20-1 and TRBJ2-1, with 11 bases matching TRBD2. This TCR came from a male donor with ankylosing spondylitis or in good health (not recorded which). For the CDR3, the DNA is TGCAGTGCTACCTATCTAGCGGGGGGTTACAATGAGCAGTTCTTC. Its translation is CSATYLAGGYNEQFF.